The next 31 T cell receptor beta chains were all read from a single sample in a study of T cell repertoires and HLA-DP antigens. Data came from immunoSEQ multiplex PCR; TCRdb stores just in-frame clones and leaves some out. This sample carries 75,000 to 90,000 clones, roughly 86% of them seen once, and the ten largest clones take about 1.5%. These receptors are not linked to any known antigen. The specimen sequenced was CD4+ T cells from PBMCs. All receptors derive from a man in his fifties in good health and CMV-seronegative.

The chain joins TRBV28 to TRBJ1-3, with 7 bases aligning to TRBD1. This CDR3 contains 15 residues. The germline V gene encodes CDR1 MDHEN and CDR2 SYDVKM. V was clipped by 5 bases and J by 0 bases; unmatched bases: 4. The CDR3 sequence is CASSKRDSSGNTIYF. For the CDR3, the DNA is TGTGCCAGCAGTAAACGGGACAGCTCTGGAAACACCATATATTTT.

This clone was seen just once. The chain combines TRBV7-2 with TRBJ1-1, with D possibly being TRBD1 (6 bases). The CDR3 spans 15 residues. Germline CDR1 and CDR2: SGHTA and FQGNSA. The germline V and J ends were trimmed by 4 bases and 2 bases, with 14 bases remaining between them. CDR3 amino acids: CASSSQGWGNTEAFF. The CDR3 region has the DNA TGTGCCAGCAGCTCACAGGGTTGGGGAAACACTGAAGCTTTCTTT.

This clone came up once. The chain links TRBV19 to TRBJ1-5; D is uncertain. V was pared by 5 bases and J by 0 bases, with 8 bases between. The germline V gene has CDR1 LNHDA and CDR2 SQIVND (reference sequence). The CDR3 covers 14 residues. The CDR3 nucleotides read TGTGCCAGTAGTCCGCAGAATAGCAATCAGCCCCAGCATTTT. Its translation: CASSPQNSNQPQHF.

V is TRBV28 and J is TRBJ1-5; weak D call: TRBD1 (5 bases). This CDR3 is built from 16 residues. Trimming cost V 4 bases and J 0 bases, with 13 bases left between them. Germline CDR1 and CDR2: MDHEN and SYDVKM. CDR3 DNA sequence: TGTGCCAGCAGTTCCTCCCGGGACGGTAGCAATCAGCCCCAGCATTTT. Translated: CASSSSRDGSNQPQHF.

The chain has TRBV18 and TRBJ1-2; 9 nucleotides align to TRBD1. This CDR3 is built from 13 residues. Germline V gene data show CDR1 as KGHSH and CDR2 as LQKENI. V was pared by 6 bases and J by 3 bases, with 2 bases of the junction left unmatched. The CDR3 protein is CASSTGGDYGYTF. The CDR3 coding sequence is TGTGCCAGCTCCACAGGGGGCGACTATGGCTACACCTTC.

The V call is TRBV7-2, the J call TRBJ2-2, with unresolved D. The CDR3 length is 13 residues. V was cut by 3 bases and J by 7 bases, with 9 bases left in between. Germline CDR1 and CDR2: SGHTA and FQGNSA. The CDR3 coding sequence is TGTGCCAGCAGCTTTTACTCCAGCGGGGAGCTGTTTTTT. Its protein is CASSFYSSGELFF.

This rearrangement joins TRBV18 to TRBJ2-1; the match to TRBD2 covers 15 bases. The length of the CDR3 is 16 residues. Germline V gene data show CDR1 as KGHSH and CDR2 as LQKENI. Unmatched junction bases numbered 4, after V lost 2 bases and J lost 8 bases. The CDR3 sequence is CASSPGTSGGSDEQFF. DNA for the CDR3: TGTGCCAGCTCACCAGGGACTAGCGGGGGGTCAGATGAGCAGTTCTTC.

This clone was seen just once. The chain is built from TRBV7-2 and TRBJ2-3; D could derive from TRBD1 or TRBD2 (6 bases each). This CDR3 has 19 residues. Trimming removed 3 bases from V and 1 base from J, with 23 bases in between. Germline V CDR1 and CDR2: SGHTA, FQGNSA. The CDR3 nucleotides are TGTGCCAGCAGCTTGGGGGGCGTTAGAGATATTGCTCGCACAGATACGCAGTATTTT. This gives the protein CASSLGGVRDIARTDTQYF.

The gene calls are TRBV6-1 and TRBJ2-3; D is unresolved. The CDR3 is 11 residues long. The V gene's germline CDR1 is MNHNS and CDR2 SASEGT. Trimming shortened V by 2 bases and J by 6 bases, and 3 bases separated the two germline ends. CDR3 nucleotide sequence: TGTGCCAGCAGTGAACCGGATACGCAGTATTTT. Protein product: CASSEPDTQYF.

In DNA form, the CDR3 reads TGTGCCAGTAGTCGAACCTTAGAAGTCTCTGGAAACACCATATATTTT. Translation: CASSRTLEVSGNTIYF. The V gene is TRBV19, the J gene TRBJ1-3; D is unclear. V was clipped by 5 bases and J by 0 bases, with 14 bases between them. CDR3 length: 16 residues. Germline V gene data show CDR1 as LNHDA and CDR2 as SQIVND (reference sequence).

Points on this clone: The junction departs from the called germline gene at one end, perhaps through a read error. The chain joins TRBV7-7 to TRBJ2-7, with TRBD1 identical over 8 bases. The CDR3 length is 14 residues. Germline CDR1 is SSHAT and CDR2 is FNYEAQ (reference sequence). The CDR3 DNA is TGTGCTAGCAGCTTATATCAGGGGGCTAGCGAGCAGTACTTC. This encodes CASSLYQGASEQYF.

The chain is built from TRBV7-6 and TRBJ2-2; possibly TRBD2 for D (5 bases). This CDR3 contains 17 residues. V was shortened by 5 bases and J by 2 bases, with 18 bases between the two germline ends. Per the germline V gene, CDR1 is SGHVS and CDR2 is FNYEAQ. The CDR3 reads CASSLRALGLNTGELFF. CDR3 coding DNA: TGTGCCAGCAGCCTAAGAGCACTAGGGTTAAACACCGGGGAGCTGTTTTTT.

V gene TRBV2 combines with J gene TRBJ2-3; 14 nucleotides line up with TRBD2. The V gene's germline CDR1 is SNHLY and CDR2 FYNNEI. The CDR3 length is 15 residues. The V and J ends lost 6 bases and 8 bases, in that order; junction bases with no gene match: 7. CDR3 residues: CASRGTSGSGGTQYF. Here the CDR3 DNA reads TGTGCCAGCAGAGGGACTAGCGGGAGTGGGGGTACGCAGTATTTT. The entire variable domain, with the rest obtained from reference TRBV2 and TRBJ2-3, is as follows: EPEVTQTPSHQVTQMGQEVILRCVPISNHLYFYWYRQILGQKVEFLVSFYNNEISEKSEIFDDQFSVERPDGSNFTLKIRSTKLEDSAMYFCASRGTSGSGGTQYFGPGTRLTVL.

This clone was picked up one time. V and J are TRBV18 and TRBJ2-2; D might be TRBD2 (5 bases). Germline-derived CDR1 and CDR2 are KGHSH and LQKENI. The V end lost 3 bases, the J end lost 1 base, and 12 bases lay between the germline ends. The CDR3 runs 16 residues. In DNA, the CDR3 is TGTGCCAGCTCACCCCGAAGACGGGAGAACACCGGGGAGCTGTTTTTT. Protein sequence: CASSPRRRENTGELFF.

The V call is TRBV2, the J call TRBJ1-1; D remains unclear. The germline V and J ends were trimmed by 2 bases and 1 base, with 8 bases remaining between them. Germline-derived CDR1 and CDR2 are SNHLY and FYNNEI. The CDR3 is made up of 14 amino acids. The CDR3 nucleotides are TGTGCCAGCAGTGAACGTCAGGAGAACACTGAAGCTTTCTTT. Translated: CASSERQENTEAFF.

The chain uses TRBV6-6 and TRBJ1-3; no clear D. Trimming removed 5 bases at V and 0 bases at J, with 11 bases between. The CDR3 loop spans 15 amino acids. Germline V gene data show CDR1 as MNHNY and CDR2 as SVGAGI (reference sequence). Here the CDR3 reads CASSTSGTSGNTIYF. DNA of the CDR3: TGTGCCAGCAGTACCTCAGGAACCTCTGGAAACACCATATATTTT.

This chain joins TRBV9 and TRBJ1-5; D not resolved. Per the germline V gene, CDR1 is SGDLS and CDR2 is YYNGEE. Trimming cost V 4 bases and J 7 bases, with 6 bases left between them. The CDR3 is 11 amino acids. The CDR3 region has the DNA TGTGCCAGCAGCTTCGAGCAGCCCCAGCATTTT. The encoded protein is CASSFEQPQHF.

The chain couples TRBV5-4 to TRBJ2-7; 11 nucleotides line up with TRBD1. J lost 2 bases, V lost 4 bases, and 2 bases had no gene match. From germline, CDR1 is SGHNT and CDR2 YYREEE (reference sequence). The CDR3 contains 14 residues. This CDR3 is CASSPGQGAYEQYF. DNA of the CDR3: TGTGCCAGCAGCCCGGGACAGGGGGCCTACGAGCAGTACTTC.

This clone was seen a few times. The chain couples TRBV6-5 to TRBJ1-3; D is uncertain. Germline V gene data show CDR1 as MNHEY and CDR2 as SVGAGI. The V and J ends lost 6 bases and 0 bases respectively, with 9 bases between them. The CDR3 loop spans 14 amino acids. The DNA for the CDR3 is TGTGCCAGCAGGAGACTTGACTCTGGAAACACCATATATTTT. Its protein is CASRRLDSGNTIYF.

The chain has TRBV5-4 and TRBJ2-5; 7 bases fit TRBD1. The V gene's germline CDR1 is SGHNT and CDR2 YYREEE (reference sequence). The CDR3 sequence is 13 residues long. Trimming took 4 bases from V and 4 from J; bases not matched to a gene: 4. CDR3 nucleotides: TGTGCCAGCAGCCCGACAGGGTTAGAGACCCAGTACTTC. Translating gives CASSPTGLETQYF.

V gene TRBV7-2 combines with J gene TRBJ2-1, with 10 positions matching TRBD2. Losses at the gene ends were 5 bases for V and 10 bases for J; bases not matched to a gene: 5. This CDR3 has 13 residues. Germline loops: CDR1 SGHTA, CDR2 FQGNSA. The CDR3 nucleotides are TGTGCCAGCAGCGCCCGGACTAGCGGAGAGCAGTTCTTC. It translates to CASSARTSGEQFF.

The gene calls are TRBV5-1 and TRBJ1-2; 7 nucleotides match TRBD1. The trim removed 0 bases at V and 4 bases at J, leaving 3 bases unmatched. Germline V CDR1 and CDR2: SGHRS, YFSETQ. The CDR3 is 14 residues long. CDR3 sequence: CASSLEGTAYGYTF. The CDR3, as DNA: TGCGCCAGCAGCTTGGAAGGGACAGCCTATGGCTACACCTTC.

The chain combines TRBV11-2 with TRBJ2-5, with D possibly matching TRBD2 (5 bases). The CDR3 is 15 residues long. Trimming left V 5 bases short and J 2 bases short, with 15 bases between. Germline CDR1 is SGHAT and CDR2 is FQNNGV. The CDR3 reads CASSPGRRVQETQYF. CDR3 nucleotide sequence: TGTGCCAGCAGCCCCGGTCGGCGGGTTCAAGAGACCCAGTACTTC.

This sequence joins TRBV5-1 and TRBJ2-5; D may be TRBD2 (6 bases). The CDR3 contains 14 residues. Trimming removed 3 bases at V and 3 bases at J, with 12 bases between. CDR1 is SGHRS, CDR2 YFSETQ, per germline. CDR3 in amino acids: CASSYRTKEETQYF. The CDR3 DNA is TGCGCCAGCAGCTACCGGACTAAAGAAGAGACCCAGTACTTC. Variable domain in full (rest from reference TRBV5-1 and TRBJ2-5): KAGVTQTPRYLIKTRGQQVTLSCSPISGHRSVSWYQQTPGQGLQFLFEYFSETQRNKGNFPGRFSGRQFSNSRSEMNVSTLELGDSALYLCASSYRTKEETQYFGPGTRLLVL.

This sequence joins TRBV4-3 and TRBJ1-5; unclear D gene. The CDR3 runs 16 residues. Germline CDR1 is LGHNA and CDR2 is YSLEER. Trimming removed 2 bases at V and 4 bases at J, with 15 bases between. The CDR3: CASSQYSNKGNQPQHF. CDR3 DNA sequence: TGCGCCAGCAGCCAATACTCTAATAAGGGTAATCAGCCCCAGCATTTT.

Relative to its sample, this clone is medium-sized. V and J are TRBV30 and TRBJ1-4; D might be TRBD1 (5 bases). The ends were cut back, 3 bases at V and 10 bases at J, with 18 bases in the middle. The germline V gene encodes CDR1 GTSNPN and CDR2 SVGIG (reference sequence). The CDR3 runs 14 residues. This chain's CDR3 is CAWSPGGKATKLFF. DNA of the CDR3: TGTGCCTGGAGCCCTGGGGGGAAGGCCACAAAACTGTTTTTT.

The CDR3 loop reads CASTGHPVTDQPQHF. The CDR3 coding sequence is TGTGCCAGCACCGGGCACCCCGTGACGGATCAGCCCCAGCATTTT. This chain links TRBV28 with TRBJ1-5, with D unresolved. The CDR3 is 15 amino acids. Looked up from germline, CDR1 is MDHEN and CDR2 is SYDVKM. V was trimmed by 7 bases and J by 5 bases, leaving 18 bases between them.

This chain joins TRBV5-5 and TRBJ2-3, with TRBD2 identical over 10 bases. With 4 bases clipped from V and 3 bases from J, the junction kept 5 bases outside the gene matches. This CDR3 comprises 15 residues. The V gene's germline CDR1 is SGHKS and CDR2 YYEKEE (reference sequence). As DNA, the CDR3 is TGTGCCAGCAGCAATAGCGGGAGGCTAACAGATACGCAGTATTTT. The encoded protein is CASSNSGRLTDTQYF.

This clone was picked up a small number of times. CDR3 protein: CAWSVSEQETQYF. CDR3 coding DNA: TGTGCCTGGAGTGTTTCGGAACAAGAGACCCAGTACTTC. The chain combines TRBV30 with TRBJ2-5; D gene unclear. The CDR3 has 13 amino acids. V was pared by 0 bases and J by 2 bases, with 7 bases between. Germline V CDR1 and CDR2: GTSNPN, SVGIG (reference sequence). The full variable domain, with the rest looked up from reference TRBV30 and TRBJ2-5, is SQTIHQWPATLVQPVGSPLSLECTVEGTSNPNLYWYRQAAGRGLQLLFYSVGIGQISSEVPQNLSASRPQDRQFILSSKKLLLSDSGFYLCAWSVSEQETQYFGPGTRLLVL.

This chain joins TRBV10-3 and TRBJ2-3; 9 bases line up with TRBD1. The CDR3 has 15 residues. Germline lookup yields CDR1 ENHRY and CDR2 SYGVKD. Unmatched junction bases numbered 2, after V lost 0 bases and J lost 4 bases. This CDR3 reads CAISESNRGPDTQYF. For the CDR3, the DNA is TGTGCCATCAGTGAGTCCAACAGGGGGCCAGATACGCAGTATTTT.

V and J are TRBV6-1 and TRBJ1-5; no definite D call. Trimming pared 2 bases from V and 0 bases from J, leaving 5 bases between. The germline CDR1 and CDR2 sequences are MNHNS and SASEGT. The CDR3 totals 14 residues. As DNA, the CDR3 is TGTGCCAGCAGTGAAATGTATAGCAATCAGCCCCAGCATTTT. Translating gives CASSEMYSNQPQHF.